A single sample gave rise to the 14 T cell receptor beta chains below, sequenced in a study of shared T cell receptors in the human thymus. The repertoire was sequenced with immunoSEQ multiplex PCR; TCRdb's copy has only in-frame clones and lacks some. The table includes 650,000 to 950,000 clones, 70% to 90% detected once. This sample also appeared in a second study, on human thymus T cells.

Sequenced material: thymocytes. Receptors were obtained from a girl less than two years old with a congenital heart defect.

The gene calls are TRBV11-2 and TRBJ1-6; D gene uncertain. Trimming shortened V by 5 bases and J by 6 bases, and 8 bases separated the two germline ends. Germline V CDR1 and CDR2: SGHAT, FQNNGV. The CDR3 covers 13 residues. CDR3 nucleotide sequence: TGTGCCAGCAGCCTCCCCCTTAATTCACCCCTCCACTTT. Encoded protein: CASSLPLNSPLHF.

The chain combines TRBV19 with TRBJ2-1; D is possibly TRBD1 (6 bases). This CDR3 spans 11 amino acids. Germline loops: CDR1 LNHDA, CDR2 SQIVND (reference sequence). V lost 5 bases and J 14 bases, leaving 13 bases between the germline ends. The CDR3, as DNA: TGTGCCAGTAGTGAGACAGGTGACAAGTTCTTC. Translating gives CASSETGDKFF. The whole variable domain, filled in from reference TRBV19 and TRBJ2-1, reads DGGITQSPKYLFRKEGQNVTLSCEQNLNHDAMYWYRQDPGQGLRLIYYSQIVNDFQKGDIAEGYSVSREKKESFPLTVTSAQKNPTAFYLCASSETGDKFFGPGTRLTVL.

This clone was observed once. The chain combines TRBV11-1 with TRBJ1-5; D is undetermined. The germline V and J ends were trimmed by 3 bases and 4 bases, with 13 bases remaining between them. The germline CDR1 and CDR2 sequences are SGHAT and FQDESV (reference sequence). CDR3 size: 15 residues. This CDR3 reads CASSFFGGDNQPQHF. The DNA of the CDR3 is TGTGCCAGCAGCTTTTTCGGCGGAGATAATCAGCCCCAGCATTTT. The full variable domain, with the rest looked up from reference TRBV11-1 and TRBJ1-5, is EAEVAQSPRYKITEKSQAVAFWCDPISGHATLYWYRQILGQGPELLVQFQDESVVDDSQLPKDRFSAERLKGVDSTLKIQPAELGDSAMYLCASSFFGGDNQPQHFGDGTRLSIL.

The genes are TRBV19 and TRBJ2-7, with 9 bases that match TRBD1. This CDR3 is built from 18 residues. The germline V gene encodes CDR1 LNHDA and CDR2 SQIVND (reference sequence). With V trimmed by 5 bases and J by 0 bases, 14 bases remained unmatched. This chain's CDR3 is CASSLEGTGTGISYEQYF. CDR3 coding DNA: TGTGCCAGTAGTCTGGAAGGAACCGGGACAGGGATCTCCTACGAGCAGTACTTC.

A single count supports this clone. The V and J genes are TRBV5-8 and TRBJ2-7; no firm D call. V lost 4 bases to trimming and J lost 10 bases, with 9 bases between them. This CDR3 contains 10 residues. From germline, CDR1 is SGHTS and CDR2 YDEGEE. The CDR3 DNA is TGTGCCAGCAGCCTCCCCCCCCAGTACTTC. Its protein is CASSLPPQYF.

This chain joins TRBV6-6 and TRBJ1-2; 7 nucleotides align to TRBD1. Germline V lookup: CDR1 MNHNY, CDR2 SVGAGI (reference sequence). Unmatched junction bases numbered 10, after V lost 8 bases and J lost 10 bases. This CDR3 contains 12 residues. This CDR3 is CASDREGQAYTF. The CDR3 DNA reads TGTGCCAGCGACCGGGAAGGACAGGCCTACACCTTC.

The genes are TRBV6-1 and TRBJ2-1, with 8 bases that match TRBD2. V lost 6 bases to trimming and J lost 7 bases; unmatched junction nucleotides: 2. Germline V lookup: CDR1 MNHNS, CDR2 SASEGT. This CDR3 is built from 12 residues. CDR3 in amino acids: CASRGLANEQFF. The CDR3 DNA reads TGTGCCAGCAGAGGACTAGCAAATGAGCAGTTCTTC.

This chain links TRBV10-3 with TRBJ2-3; 8 bases fit TRBD2. CDR3 size: 18 residues. Looked up from germline, CDR1 is ENHRY and CDR2 is SYGVKD. V gave up 2 bases and J gave up 0 bases; unmatched junction bases: 10. This CDR3 reads CAISETRTSWISTDTQYF. DNA of the CDR3: TGTGCCATCAGTGAGACACGGACTAGCTGGATTAGCACAGATACGCAGTATTTT.

The chain links TRBV6-5 to TRBJ2-5; tentative D call: TRBD2 (5 bases). Trimming pared 5 bases from V and 5 bases from J, leaving 18 bases between. This CDR3 contains 15 residues. Germline V gene lookup returns CDR1 MNHEY and CDR2 SVGAGI. CDR3 sequence: CASSPTDYVDETQYF. CDR3 sequence (DNA): TGTGCCAGCAGTCCTACTGACTATGTCGATGAGACCCAGTACTTC.

V usage is TRBV7-2 and J usage is TRBJ1-2; 7 positions match TRBD1. CDR1 and CDR2 from the germline V gene are SGHTA and FQGNSA. V shed 5 bases, J shed 7 bases, and the junction held 10 bases outside the gene matches. The length of the CDR3 is 14 residues. The DNA for the CDR3 is TGTGCCAGCAGCCCAACATTGCCAGGGGGTGGCTACACCTTC. As protein: CASSPTLPGGGYTF.

The chain combines TRBV10-2 with TRBJ2-7, with TRBD1 matching 10 bases. The CDR3 runs 14 residues. Looked up from germline, CDR1 is WSHSY and CDR2 is SAAADI. The V and J ends lost 8 bases and 3 bases, in that order; junction bases with no gene match: 7. CDR3 region: CASVDRGLNYEQYF. The CDR3 DNA sequence: TGCGCCAGCGTTGACAGGGGGCTAAACTACGAGCAGTACTTC.

The genes are TRBV29-1 and TRBJ2-2, with 8 bases lining up with TRBD2. The CDR3 length is 14 residues. Unmatched junction bases numbered 7, after V lost 7 bases and J lost 3 bases. Germline loops: CDR1 SQVTM, CDR2 ANQGSEA. The CDR3 DNA reads TGCAGCGGGCAGGGGCGGGGGGACACCGGGGAGCTGTTTTTT. Its translation is CSGQGRGDTGELFF.

This rearrangement joins TRBV14 to TRBJ2-7; 7 positions agree with TRBD1. Germline V lookup: CDR1 SGHDN, CDR2 FVKESK. This CDR3 spans 13 amino acids. Unmatched junction bases numbered 3, after V lost 1 base and J lost 6 bases. The CDR3 loop reads CASSQVTGVEQYF. The CDR3 nucleotides read TGTGCCAGCAGCCAAGTTACAGGGGTCGAGCAGTACTTC. Full variable domain (remainder filled in from reference TRBV14 and TRBJ2-7): EAGVTQFPSHSVIEKGQTVTLRCDPISGHDNLYWYRRVMGKEIKFLLHFVKESKQDESGMPNNRFLAERTGGTYSTLKVQPAELEDSGVYFCASSQVTGVEQYFGPGTRLTVT.

V gene TRBV27 combines with J gene TRBJ1-1; a possible D gene is TRBD1 (6 bases). Germline assignment: CDR1 MNHEY and CDR2 SMNVEV (reference sequence). There are 14 residues in the CDR3. The ends were cut back, 2 bases at V and 4 bases at J, with 11 bases in the middle. The CDR3 here is CASSLGRGATEAFF. In DNA form, the CDR3 reads TGTGCCAGCAGTTTAGGCAGGGGAGCCACTGAAGCTTTCTTT.